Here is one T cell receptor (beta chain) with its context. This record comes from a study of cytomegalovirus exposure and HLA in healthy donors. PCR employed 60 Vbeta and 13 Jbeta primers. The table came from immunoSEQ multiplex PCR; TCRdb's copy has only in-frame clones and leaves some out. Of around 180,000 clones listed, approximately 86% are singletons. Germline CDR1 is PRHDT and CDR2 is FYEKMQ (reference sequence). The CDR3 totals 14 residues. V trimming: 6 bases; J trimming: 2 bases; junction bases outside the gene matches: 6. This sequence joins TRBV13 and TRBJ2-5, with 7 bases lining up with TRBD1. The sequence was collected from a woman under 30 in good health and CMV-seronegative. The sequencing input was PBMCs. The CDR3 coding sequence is TGTGCCAGCAGATCCCGACAGGGACAAGAGACCCAGTACTTC. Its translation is CASRSRQGQETQYF.